The clone carrying this T cell receptor beta chain has more than one count but fewer than ten. Trimming took 4 bases from V and 3 from J, leaving 10 bases between them. The CDR3 length is 14 residues. Germline CDR1 LNHDA, CDR2 SQIVND (reference sequence). Treatment was busulfan-fludarabine conditioning, a marrow graft, and cyclophosphamide on days +3 and +4. TCRdb's table, derived via immunoSEQ multiplex PCR, lists solely in-frame clones and lacks some. The sample has fewer than 45,000 clones; about three quarters are singletons. The entry originates in a study of T cells after posttransplantation cyclophosphamide.

The sequence was obtained from a female patient aged 40-50 years who received an allogeneic stem cell transplant from a related donor, was CMV-positive, and had no GVHD. Some T cells may be provided by the graft donor. The sequencing used CD4+ T cells sorted from blood, collected 1,700 to 2,000 days after a stem cell transplant with posttransplant cyclophosphamide. The chain carries TRBV19 and TRBJ1-3, with D possibly matching TRBD1 (6 bases). The CDR3 is CASSTRTDGNTIYF. As DNA, the CDR3 is TGTGCCAGTAGTACTCGGACAGATGGAAACACCATATATTTT.